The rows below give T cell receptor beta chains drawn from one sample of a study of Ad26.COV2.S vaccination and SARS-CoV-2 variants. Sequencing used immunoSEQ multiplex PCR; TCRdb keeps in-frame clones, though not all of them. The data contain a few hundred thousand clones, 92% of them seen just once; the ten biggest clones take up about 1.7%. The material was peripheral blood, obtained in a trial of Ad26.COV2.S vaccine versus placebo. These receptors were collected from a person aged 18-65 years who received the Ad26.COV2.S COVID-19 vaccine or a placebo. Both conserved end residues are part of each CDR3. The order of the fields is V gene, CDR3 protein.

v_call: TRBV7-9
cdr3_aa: CASRPGLAERGTDTQYF

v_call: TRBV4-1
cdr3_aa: CASSQEPTPNYGYTF

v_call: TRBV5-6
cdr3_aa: CASSLASNYEQYF

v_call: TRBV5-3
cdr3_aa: CARSLNRHPSYNSPLHF

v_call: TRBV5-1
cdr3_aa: CASSLGSSGGETQYF

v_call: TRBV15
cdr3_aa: CATSTGFSYNSPLHF

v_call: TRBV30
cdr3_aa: CAWRFRDRGRNTEAFF

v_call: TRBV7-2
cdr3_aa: CASSSSPYTEAFF

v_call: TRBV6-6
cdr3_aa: CASSRTTGRGNNEQFF

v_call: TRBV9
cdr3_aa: CASSAQGGNTEAFF

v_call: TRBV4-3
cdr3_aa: CASSQGQTYEAFF

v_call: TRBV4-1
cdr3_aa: CASSQGIGTGELFF

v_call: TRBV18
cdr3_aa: CASSPSLNTEAFF

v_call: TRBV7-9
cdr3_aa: CASSLARDTDTQYF